These 5 T cell receptor beta chains came from one sample sequenced in a study of blood T cell repertoires in COVID-19. Only in-frame clones appear in the TCRdb table, and some are missing; sequencing was by immunoSEQ multiplex PCR. In the table there are approximately 430,000 clones, 80% to 90% of which are singletons. Sample: peripheral blood. Receptors were obtained from a woman under 40 with active or convalescent COVID-19.

The J gene is TRBJ1-2, the V gene TRBV3-1 (or the pseudogene TRBV3-2), with unresolved D. Trimming removed 1 base at V and 4 bases at J, with 10 bases between. Germline V CDR1 and CDR2: LGHDT, YNNKEL (reference sequence). The CDR3 contains 14 residues. The CDR3 region has the DNA TGTGCCAGCAGCCAAGGGAGAGGGAGCTATGGCTACACCTTC. It encodes CASSQGRGSYGYTF.

The rearrangement uses TRBV2 and TRBJ1-3, with D possibly TRBD1 on 6 matching bases. Germline values: CDR1 SNHLY, CDR2 FYNNEI. The ends were cut back, 3 bases at V and 0 bases at J, with 9 bases in the middle. The CDR3 covers 15 residues. The CDR3 region is CASSDRTVSGNTIYF. CDR3 in DNA: TGTGCCAGCAGTGATAGGACAGTCTCTGGAAACACCATATATTTT.

The V call is TRBV25-1, the J call TRBJ2-1, with a tentative D call TRBD2 (6 bases). Germline V lookup: CDR1 MGHDK, CDR2 SYGVNS. V was pared by 2 bases and J by 10 bases, with 6 bases between. The CDR3 consists of 11 residues. CDR3: CASSEGGEQFF. The CDR3 DNA sequence: TGTGCCAGCAGTGAAGGGGGGGAGCAGTTCTTC.

This clone was seen a single time. The CDR3 here is CASSLAVGLAGGYTF. For the CDR3, the DNA is TGTGCCAGCAGCTTAGCGGTGGGCTTGGCGGGGGGCTACACCTTC. The chain uses TRBV7-9 and TRBJ1-2, with unresolved D. Looked up from germline, CDR1 is SEHNR and CDR2 is FQNEAQ (reference sequence). V dropped 0 bases and J dropped 8 bases, with 16 bases sitting between them. The CDR3 consists of 15 residues.

The CDR3 DNA follows: TGTGCCAGCAGTTACGCGGGATCTCGGGAGGCTTTCTTT. It translates to CASSYAGSREAFF. V is TRBV6-5 and J is TRBJ1-1, with D hard to call. Germline CDR1 and CDR2: MNHEY and SVGAGI. The CDR3 is 13 amino acids. The V end lost 2 bases, the J end lost 11 bases, and 15 bases lay between the germline ends.